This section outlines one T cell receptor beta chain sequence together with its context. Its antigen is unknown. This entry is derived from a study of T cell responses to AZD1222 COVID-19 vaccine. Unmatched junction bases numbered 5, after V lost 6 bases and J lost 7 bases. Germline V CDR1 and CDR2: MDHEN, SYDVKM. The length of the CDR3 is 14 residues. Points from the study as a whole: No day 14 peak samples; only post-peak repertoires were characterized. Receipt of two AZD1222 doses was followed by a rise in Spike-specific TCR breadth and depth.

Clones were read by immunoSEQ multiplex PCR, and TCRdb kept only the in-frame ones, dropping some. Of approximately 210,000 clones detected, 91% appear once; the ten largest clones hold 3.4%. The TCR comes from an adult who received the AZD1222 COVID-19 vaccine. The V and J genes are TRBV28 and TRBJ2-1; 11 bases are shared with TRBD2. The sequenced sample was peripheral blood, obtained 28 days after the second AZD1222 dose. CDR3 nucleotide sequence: TGTGCCAGCAGCTTAGCGGGAGGGAGAAATGAGCAGTTCTTC. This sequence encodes CASSLAGGRNEQFF.